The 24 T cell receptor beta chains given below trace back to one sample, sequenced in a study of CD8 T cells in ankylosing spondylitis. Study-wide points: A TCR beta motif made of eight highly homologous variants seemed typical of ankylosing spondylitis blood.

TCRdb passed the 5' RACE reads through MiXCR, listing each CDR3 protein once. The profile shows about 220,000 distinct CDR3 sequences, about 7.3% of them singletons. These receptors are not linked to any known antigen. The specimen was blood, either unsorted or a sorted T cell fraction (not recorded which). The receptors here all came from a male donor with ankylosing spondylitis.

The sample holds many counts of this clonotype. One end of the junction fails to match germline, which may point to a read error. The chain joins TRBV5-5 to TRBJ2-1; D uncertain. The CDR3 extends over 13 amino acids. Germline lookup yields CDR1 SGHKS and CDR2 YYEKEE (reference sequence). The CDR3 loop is CASSLSLRSSSVF. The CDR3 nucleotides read TGTGCCAGCAGCTTGTCGTTGCGGAGCAGTTCGGTCTTC.

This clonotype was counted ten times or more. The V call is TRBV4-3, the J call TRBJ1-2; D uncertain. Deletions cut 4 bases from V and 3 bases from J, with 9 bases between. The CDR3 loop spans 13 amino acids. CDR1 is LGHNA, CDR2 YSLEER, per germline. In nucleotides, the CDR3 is TGCGCCAGCAGCCCGCAACGTGACTATGGCTACACCTTC. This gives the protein CASSPQRDYGYTF.

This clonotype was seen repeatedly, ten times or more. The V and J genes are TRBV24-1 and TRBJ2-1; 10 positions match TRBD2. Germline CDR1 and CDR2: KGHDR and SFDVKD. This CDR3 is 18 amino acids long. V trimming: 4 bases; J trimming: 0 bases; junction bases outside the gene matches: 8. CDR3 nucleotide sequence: TGTGCCACCAGTGACGGGACTAGCGTTAGGAGCTCCTACAATGAGCAGTTCTTC. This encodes CATSDGTSVRSSYNEQFF.

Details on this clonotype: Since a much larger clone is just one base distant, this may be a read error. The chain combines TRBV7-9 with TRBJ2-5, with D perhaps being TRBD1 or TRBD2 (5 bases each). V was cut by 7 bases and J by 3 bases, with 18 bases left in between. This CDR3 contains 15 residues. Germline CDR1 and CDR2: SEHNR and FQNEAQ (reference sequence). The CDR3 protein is CASTRSGALKETQYF. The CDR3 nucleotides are TGTGCCAGCACTAGATCCGGGGCTCTCAAAGAGACCCAGTACTTC.

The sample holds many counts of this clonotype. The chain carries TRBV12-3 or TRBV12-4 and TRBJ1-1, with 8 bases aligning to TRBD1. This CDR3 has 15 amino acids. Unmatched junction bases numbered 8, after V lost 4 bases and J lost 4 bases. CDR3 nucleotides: TGTGCCAGCAGTTATGGACAGGGCAGTTTCACTGAAGCTTTCTTT. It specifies CASSYGQGSFTEAFF.

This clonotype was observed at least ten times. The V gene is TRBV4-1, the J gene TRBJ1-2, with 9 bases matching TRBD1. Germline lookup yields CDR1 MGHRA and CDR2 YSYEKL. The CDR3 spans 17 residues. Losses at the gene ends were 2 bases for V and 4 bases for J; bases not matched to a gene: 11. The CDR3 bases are TGCGCCAGCAGCCAAACCCCTGGGACAGGGAGTACCTATGGCTACACCTTC. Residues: CASSQTPGTGSTYGYTF.

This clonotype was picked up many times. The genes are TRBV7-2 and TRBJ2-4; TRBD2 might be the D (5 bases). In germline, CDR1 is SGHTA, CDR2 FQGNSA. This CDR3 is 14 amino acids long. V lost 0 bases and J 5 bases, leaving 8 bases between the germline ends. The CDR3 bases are TGTGCCAGCAGCTTAGCGGGAGTGGAAAACATTCAGTACTTC. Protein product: CASSLAGVENIQYF.

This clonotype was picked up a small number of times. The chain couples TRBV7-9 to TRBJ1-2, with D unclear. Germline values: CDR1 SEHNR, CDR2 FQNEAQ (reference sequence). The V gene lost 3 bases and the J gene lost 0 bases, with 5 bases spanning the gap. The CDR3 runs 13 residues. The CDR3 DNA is TGTGCCAGCAGCTTTCTAGCTAACTATGGCTACACCTTC. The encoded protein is CASSFLANYGYTF. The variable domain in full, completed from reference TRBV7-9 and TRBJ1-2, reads DTGVSQNPRHKITKRGQNVTFRCDPISEHNRLYWYRQTLGQGPEFLTYFQNEAQLEKSRLLSDRFSAERPKGSFSTLEIQRTEQGDSAMYLCASSFLANYGYTFGSGTRLTVV.

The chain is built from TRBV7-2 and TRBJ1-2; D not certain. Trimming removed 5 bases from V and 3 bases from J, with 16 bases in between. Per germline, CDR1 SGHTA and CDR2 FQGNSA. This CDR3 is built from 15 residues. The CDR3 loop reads CASSAGRRAYYGYTF. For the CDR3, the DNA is TGTGCCAGCAGCGCAGGACGAAGGGCCTACTATGGCTACACCTTC.

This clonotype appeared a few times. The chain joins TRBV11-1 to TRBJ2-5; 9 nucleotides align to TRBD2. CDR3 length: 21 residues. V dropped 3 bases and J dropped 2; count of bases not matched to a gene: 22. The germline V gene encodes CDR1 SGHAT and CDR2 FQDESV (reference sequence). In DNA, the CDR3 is TGTGCCAGCAGCTTTCTAAGGGGAGTAGCACGACTAGCGGAGGAACAAGAGACCCAGTACTTC. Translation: CASSFLRGVARLAEEQETQYF.

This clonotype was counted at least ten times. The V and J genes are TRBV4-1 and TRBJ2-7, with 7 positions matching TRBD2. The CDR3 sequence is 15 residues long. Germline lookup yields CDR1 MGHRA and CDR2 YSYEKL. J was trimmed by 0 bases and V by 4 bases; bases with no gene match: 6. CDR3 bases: TGCGCCAGCAGCCCCAGGGCGGGAGACTCCTACGAGCAGTACTTC. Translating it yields CASSPRAGDSYEQYF.

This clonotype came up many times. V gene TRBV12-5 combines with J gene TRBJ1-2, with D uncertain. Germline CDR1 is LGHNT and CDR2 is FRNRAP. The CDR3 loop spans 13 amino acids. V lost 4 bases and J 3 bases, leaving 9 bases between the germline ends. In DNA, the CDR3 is TGTGCTAGTGGTTCCGGCAGTTACTATGGCTACACCTTC. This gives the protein CASGSGSYYGYTF.

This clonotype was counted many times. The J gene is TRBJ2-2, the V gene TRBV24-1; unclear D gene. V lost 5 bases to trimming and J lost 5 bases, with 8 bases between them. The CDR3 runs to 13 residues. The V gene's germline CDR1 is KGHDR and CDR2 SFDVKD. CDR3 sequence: CATSGLGTGELFF. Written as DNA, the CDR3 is TGTGCCACCAGTGGCCTCGGGACCGGGGAGCTGTTTTTT.

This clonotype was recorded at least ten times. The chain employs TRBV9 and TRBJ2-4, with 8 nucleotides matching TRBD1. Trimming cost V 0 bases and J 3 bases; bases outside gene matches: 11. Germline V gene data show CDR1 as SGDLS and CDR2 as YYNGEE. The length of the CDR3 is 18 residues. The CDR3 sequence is CASSVGWGRGQGKNIQYF. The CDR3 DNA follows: TGTGCCAGCAGCGTAGGGTGGGGCAGGGGGCAAGGCAAAAACATTCAGTACTTC.

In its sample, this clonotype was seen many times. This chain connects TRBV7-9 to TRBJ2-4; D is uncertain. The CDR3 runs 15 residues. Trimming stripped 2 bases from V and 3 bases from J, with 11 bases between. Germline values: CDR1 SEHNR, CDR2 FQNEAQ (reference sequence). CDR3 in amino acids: CASSLKHGIKNIQYF. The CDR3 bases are TGTGCCAGCAGCTTAAAGCATGGGATCAAAAACATTCAGTACTTC.

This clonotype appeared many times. The CDR3: CASSLSGSLSYNEQFF. The DNA for the CDR3 is TGCGCCAGCAGCCTTAGCGGGAGTCTATCCTACAATGAGCAGTTCTTC. The V and J genes are TRBV5-1 and TRBJ2-1, with 9 positions matching TRBD2. Germline V gene lookup returns CDR1 SGHRS and CDR2 YFSETQ. The CDR3 consists of 16 residues. Trimming took 4 bases from V and 1 from J; bases not matched to a gene: 6. The whole variable domain, filled in from reference TRBV5-1 and TRBJ2-1, reads KAGVTQTPRYLIKTRGQQVTLSCSPISGHRSVSWYQQTPGQGLQFLFEYFSETQRNKGNFPGRFSGRQFSNSRSEMNVSTLELGDSALYLCASSLSGSLSYNEQFFGPGTRLTVL.

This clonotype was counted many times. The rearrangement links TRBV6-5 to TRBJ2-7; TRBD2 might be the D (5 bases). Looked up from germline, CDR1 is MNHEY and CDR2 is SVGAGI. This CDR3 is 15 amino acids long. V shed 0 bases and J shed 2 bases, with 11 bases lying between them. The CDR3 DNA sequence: TGTGCCAGCAGTTACTCCGAGGGCCCTGCCTACGAGCAGTACTTC. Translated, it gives CASSYSEGPAYEQYF.

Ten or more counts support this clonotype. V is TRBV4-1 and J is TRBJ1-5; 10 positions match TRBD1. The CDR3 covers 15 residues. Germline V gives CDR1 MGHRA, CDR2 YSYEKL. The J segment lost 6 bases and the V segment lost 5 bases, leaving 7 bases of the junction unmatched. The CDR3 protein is CASSMTGGAGQPQHF. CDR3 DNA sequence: TGCGCCAGCAGCATGACAGGGGGCGCCGGTCAGCCCCAGCATTTT.

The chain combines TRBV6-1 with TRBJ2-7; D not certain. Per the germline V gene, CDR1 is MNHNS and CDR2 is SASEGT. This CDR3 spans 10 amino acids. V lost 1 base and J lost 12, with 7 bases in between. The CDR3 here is CASSEGWLYF. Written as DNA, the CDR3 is TGTGCCAGCAGTGAAGGTTGGCTGTACTTC.

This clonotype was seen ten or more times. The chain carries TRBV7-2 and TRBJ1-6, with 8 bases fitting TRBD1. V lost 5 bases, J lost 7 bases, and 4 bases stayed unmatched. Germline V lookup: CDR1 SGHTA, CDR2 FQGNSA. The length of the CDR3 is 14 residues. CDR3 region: CASSPTGGNSPLHF. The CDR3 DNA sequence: TGTGCCAGCAGCCCAACAGGGGGGAATTCACCCCTCCACTTT. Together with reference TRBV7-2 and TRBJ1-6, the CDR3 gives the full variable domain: GAGVSQSPSNKVTEKGKDVELRCDPISGHTALYWYRQSLGQGLEFLIYFQGNSAPDKSGLPSDRFSAERTGGSVSTLTIQRTQQEDSAVYLCASSPTGGNSPLHFGNGTRLTVT.

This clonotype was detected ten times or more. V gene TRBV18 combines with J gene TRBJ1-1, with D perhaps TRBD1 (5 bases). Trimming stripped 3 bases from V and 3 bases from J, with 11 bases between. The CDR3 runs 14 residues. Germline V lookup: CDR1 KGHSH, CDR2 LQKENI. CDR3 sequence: CASSPAGSHTEAFF. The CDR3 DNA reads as TGTGCCAGCTCACCCGCAGGGAGTCACACTGAAGCTTTCTTT.

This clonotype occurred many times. Here the CDR3 DNA reads TGTGCCAGCAGTTACCGAAGACAGGGAAGGAACGAGCAGTACTTC. Translation gives CASSYRRQGRNEQYF. The rearrangement joins TRBV6-2 or TRBV6-3 to TRBJ2-7; 7 nucleotides line up with TRBD1. From germline, CDR1 is MNHEY and CDR2 SVGEGT. J gave up 5 bases and V 2 bases, and 9 bases lay outside the gene matches. The CDR3 totals 15 residues.

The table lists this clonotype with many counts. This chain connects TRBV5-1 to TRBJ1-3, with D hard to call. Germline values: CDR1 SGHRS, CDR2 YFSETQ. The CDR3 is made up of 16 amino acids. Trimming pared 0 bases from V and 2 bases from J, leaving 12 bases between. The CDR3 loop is CASSLEATVTGNTIYF. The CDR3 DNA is TGCGCCAGCAGCTTGGAAGCGACTGTAACTGGAAACACCATATATTTT.

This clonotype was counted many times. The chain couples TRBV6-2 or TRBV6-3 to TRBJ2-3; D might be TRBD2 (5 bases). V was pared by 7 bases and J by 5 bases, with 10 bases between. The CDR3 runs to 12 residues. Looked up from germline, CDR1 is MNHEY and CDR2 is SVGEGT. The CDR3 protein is CASITEGDTQYF. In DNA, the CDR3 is TGTGCCAGCATTACAGAGGGAGATACGCAGTATTTT.